Listed here are 32 T cell receptor beta chains from one sample, sequenced in a study of blood T cells in healthy people across ages. Primed by a sample-barcoded 5' primer and a J-beta primer mix, a second PCR proceeded for 7 to 11 cycles. TCRdb processed the 5' RACE reads anew with MiXCR; each CDR3 protein has one entry. The sample contains 650,000 to 800,000 distinct CDR3 sequences, around 52% of which appear only once. The sample consisted of blood. These receptors were obtained from a woman aged 80 or over in good health.

V is TRBV27 and J is TRBJ2-4; D gene ambiguous. Matching the DNA end better, TRBJ2-7 makes the J call doubtful. Germline assignment: CDR1 MNHEY and CDR2 SMNVEV (reference sequence). CDR3 length: 14 amino acids. The CDR3 sequence: CASSPVIRIGEQYF. CDR3 nucleotide sequence: TGTGCCAGCAGCCCAGTAATAAGGATTGGCGAGCAGTACTTC.

This chain uses TRBV7-3 with TRBJ2-1, with D perhaps matching TRBD1 (5 bases). Trimming pared 2 bases from V and 9 bases from J, leaving 14 bases between. The V gene's germline CDR1 is SGHTA and CDR2 FQGTGA. The CDR3 is made up of 14 amino acids. DNA of the CDR3: TGTGCCAGCAGCTTACAGCAGGGCCTTGGTGAGCAGTTCTTC. It specifies CASSLQQGLGEQFF.

The V gene is TRBV5-1, the J gene TRBJ2-1; no firm D call. Trimming pared 1 base from V and 2 bases from J, leaving 4 bases between. The CDR3 is 13 amino acids. From germline, CDR1 is SGHRS and CDR2 YFSETQ. CDR3 amino acids: CASSLNAYNEQFF. CDR3 nucleotides: TGCGCCAGCAGCTTGAACGCCTACAATGAGCAGTTCTTC.

This clonotype was seen a handful of times. The V and J genes are TRBV12-3 or TRBV12-4 and TRBJ1-1, with D hard to call. The CDR3 has 14 residues. V lost 2 bases and J 1 base, leaving 8 bases between the germline ends. CDR3 sequence: CASSLLEGNTEAFF. The CDR3 region has the DNA TGTGCCAGCAGTTTATTGGAGGGGAACACTGAAGCTTTCTTT.

The V and J genes are TRBV10-2 and TRBJ1-2; D gene uncertain. CDR1 WSHSY and CDR2 SAAADI come from the germline V gene. CDR3 length: 15 amino acids. V was clipped by 4 bases and J by 7 bases, with 19 bases between them. This CDR3 reads CASSGAGLEEPGYTF. CDR3 coding DNA: TGCGCCAGCAGTGGGGCAGGACTCGAAGAGCCTGGCTACACCTTC.

This sequence joins TRBV12-3 or TRBV12-4 and TRBJ2-1; 8 nucleotides match TRBD2. Trimming took 4 bases from V and 7 from J; bases not matched to a gene: 9. This CDR3 region has 15 residues. The CDR3 DNA follows: TGTGCCAGCAGTTCAGGTCTAGCGGGCGAGAATGAGCAGTTCTTC. This gives the protein CASSSGLAGENEQFF.

The chain has TRBV20-1 and TRBJ2-3; D is uncertain. Per germline, CDR1 DFQATT and CDR2 SNEGSKA (reference sequence). CDR3 length equals 15 residues. V lost 6 bases, J lost 2 bases, and 18 bases lay in between. The CDR3 bases are TGCAGTGCCAACTCGGGCGTCCGGAACACAGATACGCAGTATTTT. As protein: CSANSGVRNTDTQYF.

This clonotype was counted once. The rearrangement links TRBV11-2 to TRBJ2-3; TRBD2 is a possible D gene (5 bases). This CDR3 contains 16 residues. Looked up from germline, CDR1 is SGHAT and CDR2 is FQNNGV. Between the trimmed V and J ends, which lost 2 bases and 6 bases, there was a span of 18 bases. CDR3 in DNA: TGTGCCAGCAGCTTACGGGCAGCGGACCGGCGGGATACGCAGTATTTT. This codes for CASSLRAADRRDTQYF.

The gene calls are TRBV7-2 and TRBJ1-1; perhaps TRBD1 as D (6 bases). Germline V CDR1 and CDR2: SGHTA, FQGNSA. This CDR3 region has 15 residues. Trimming pared 4 bases from V and 2 bases from J, leaving 14 bases between. This CDR3 reads CASSSRTVRNTEAFF. CDR3 coding DNA: TGTGCCAGCAGCTCCCGGACAGTCCGAAACACTGAAGCTTTCTTT.

This clonotype was observed a handful of times. A much larger clone differs from this one at a single base, so this may be a read error. The chain recombines TRBV20-1 with TRBJ2-7, with 9 bases lining up with TRBD2. The V gene's germline CDR1 is DFQATT and CDR2 SNEGSKA (reference sequence). The CDR3 runs to 13 residues. J lost 6 bases, V lost 8 bases, and 11 bases had no gene match. The chain's CDR3 is CSYLSGSSAEQYF. For the CDR3, the DNA is TGCAGTTACCTTAGCGGGAGCTCTGCCGAGCAGTACTTC.

This clonotype has ten or more counts. The chain recombines TRBV12-3 or TRBV12-4 with TRBJ2-5; 9 nucleotides agree with TRBD1. V dropped 4 bases and J dropped 7; count of bases not matched to a gene: 7. This CDR3 contains 14 residues. CDR3 loop: CASSYSGGQGTQYF. The CDR3, as DNA: TGTGCCAGCAGTTATAGTGGGGGACAGGGGACCCAGTACTTC.

Concerning this clonotype itself: One junction end disagrees with the germline gene, perhaps due to a read error. V is TRBV12-3 or TRBV12-4 and J is TRBJ2-3; 8 nucleotides agree with TRBD2. CDR3 size: 14 residues. The CDR3 spells CASSRRAGVDTEYF. The CDR3 DNA reads as TGCGCCAGCAGTAGAAGAGCGGGAGTAGATACGGAGTATTTT.

Here the CDR3 reads CASSRVRGASTDTQYF. The CDR3 DNA sequence: TGTGCCAGCAGCCGGGTACGAGGGGCAAGCACAGATACGCAGTATTTT. This chain joins TRBV14 and TRBJ2-3; D possibly uses TRBD1 or TRBD2 (5 bases each). V shed 4 bases and J shed 0 bases, with 14 bases lying between them. The CDR3 spans 16 residues. Germline V gene sequence: CDR1 SGHDN, CDR2 FVKESK. Together with reference TRBV14 and TRBJ2-3, the CDR3 gives the full variable domain: EAGVTQFPSHSVIEKGQTVTLRCDPISGHDNLYWYRRVMGKEIKFLLHFVKESKQDESGMPNNRFLAERTGGTYSTLKVQPAELEDSGVYFCASSRVRGASTDTQYFGPGTRLTVL.

This clonotype was observed a handful of times. This chain connects TRBV5-5 to TRBJ2-7, with a weak D call TRBD2 (6 bases). Trimming shortened V by 4 bases and J by 8 bases, and 16 bases separated the two germline ends. The CDR3 spans 13 residues. Germline V gives CDR1 SGHKS, CDR2 YYEKEE (reference sequence). CDR3 coding DNA: TGTGCCAGCAGCGTGCGGGACCAAGGGCAGCAGTACTTC. This codes for CASSVRDQGQQYF.

The rearrangement uses TRBV24-1 and TRBJ2-1; the D call may be TRBD1 or TRBD2 (5 bases each). CDR3 length: 15 residues. Trimming removed 4 bases from V and 4 bases from J, with 13 bases in between. CDR1 is KGHDR, CDR2 SFDVKD, per germline. In DNA, the CDR3 is TGTGCCACCAGTGACTCCGGGGCCCCTTACAATGAGCAGTTCTTC. Translated, it gives CATSDSGAPYNEQFF.

At least ten counts were recorded for this clonotype. The genes are TRBV6-6 and TRBJ2-5; D remains unclear. Trimming took off 5 bases at V and 2 bases at J, with 9 bases between the two ends. The CDR3 runs to 13 residues. Germline V gene data show CDR1 as MNHNY and CDR2 as SVGAGI (reference sequence). CDR3 DNA sequence: TGTGCCAGCAGTGACGTTAGTCAAGAGACCCAGTACTTC. Translating gives CASSDVSQETQYF.

The DNA for the CDR3 is TGTGCCAGCAGCTTAGCTCCGGGACAGAACACTGAAGCTTTCTTT. Translation gives CASSLAPGQNTEAFF. The chain employs TRBV11-1 and TRBJ1-1; D is possibly TRBD1 (6 bases). CDR3 length: 15 residues. The germline gives CDR1 SGHAT, CDR2 FQDESV (reference sequence). V shed 0 bases and J shed 1 base, with 9 bases lying between them.

This clonotype has more than one count but fewer than ten. This may come from a read error, since a much larger clone is one base off. The V call is TRBV6-6, the J call TRBJ1-2; the match to TRBD1 covers 7 bases. There are 13 residues in the CDR3. CDR1 is MNHNY, CDR2 SVGAGI, per germline (reference sequence). CDR3 nucleotides: TGTGCCAGCAGTCGGGACAGCGGCTATGGCCACACCTTC. Protein: CASSRDSGYGHTF.

This clonotype has ten or more counts. The chain has TRBV5-1 and TRBJ2-1, with D possibly being TRBD1 (6 bases). CDR3 length: 14 amino acids. The germline V gene encodes CDR1 SGHRS and CDR2 YFSETQ. Between the trimmed V and J ends, which lost 3 bases and 9 bases, there was a span of 16 bases. The CDR3 is CASSSPGQESEQFF. The CDR3 bases are TGCGCCAGCAGCTCGCCGGGACAAGAGAGTGAGCAGTTCTTC.

The chain has TRBV4-2 and TRBJ2-5; the match to TRBD2 covers 8 bases. The CDR3 totals 17 residues. Germline V gene sequence: CDR1 LGHNA, CDR2 YNFKEQ. Trimming cost V 5 bases and J 2 bases; bases outside gene matches: 13. The CDR3 region is CASSRSPQRERQETQYF. The CDR3 DNA follows: TGTGCCAGCAGCAGGAGCCCGCAGCGGGAGAGGCAAGAGACCCAGTACTTC.

This chain uses TRBV2 with TRBJ1-6; D is uncertain. The germline V and J ends were trimmed by 7 bases and 7 bases, with 14 bases remaining between them. This CDR3 region has 14 residues. Germline CDR1 SNHLY, CDR2 FYNNEI. CDR3 bases: TGTGCCAGCAAAGTAACAGAGCAGAATTCACCCCTCCACTTT. Protein product: CASKVTEQNSPLHF. The whole variable domain, filled in from reference TRBV2 and TRBJ1-6, reads EPEVTQTPSHQVTQMGQEVILRCVPISNHLYFYWYRQILGQKVEFLVSFYNNEISEKSEIFDDQFSVERPDGSNFTLKIRSTKLEDSAMYFCASKVTEQNSPLHFGNGTRLTVT.

The J gene is TRBJ2-5, the V gene TRBV20-1; D might be TRBD1 (6 bases). V lost 4 bases to trimming and J lost 5 bases, with 17 bases between them. The CDR3 is 14 residues long. CDR1 and CDR2 from the germline V gene are DFQATT and SNEGSKA (reference sequence). Here the CDR3 DNA reads TGCAGTGCTAAAACAGAACAGGGAATGGAGACCCAGTACTTC. Translation: CSAKTEQGMETQYF.

This clonotype was detected only a few times. The chain joins TRBV5-1 to TRBJ1-1, with D possibly matching TRBD1 (6 bases). Germline CDR1 reads SGHRS; CDR2 reads YFSETQ. The CDR3 length is 14 residues. Trimming removed 6 bases at V and 3 bases at J, with 15 bases between. This chain's CDR3 is CASNTGGGYTEAFF. CDR3 bases: TGCGCCAGCAACACCGGAGGGGGGTACACTGAAGCTTTCTTT.

The chain employs TRBV7-9 and TRBJ2-6; D might be TRBD2 (7 bases). The CDR3 covers 18 residues. Germline CDR1 and CDR2: SEHNR and FQNEAQ (reference sequence). V was clipped by 4 bases and J by 4 bases, with 20 bases between them. The CDR3 protein is CASSSAFGGQTGANVLTF. Here the CDR3 DNA reads TGTGCCAGCAGCTCCGCGTTCGGGGGGCAGACGGGGGCCAACGTCCTGACTTTC.

The table lists this clonotype with a few counts. This chain uses TRBV18 with TRBJ1-5; D is unresolved. The CDR3 consists of 15 residues. Germline assignment: CDR1 KGHSH and CDR2 LQKENI. Trimming cost V 10 bases and J 0 bases, with 16 bases left between them. The CDR3 DNA is TGTGCCACAACTCAGTCATCAGGTAGCAATCAGCCCCAGCATTTT. Amino acids: CATTQSSGSNQPQHF.

Of note for this clonotype: This clone may be a read error of a much larger clone one base away. The chain employs TRBV10-3 and TRBJ2-7; the D is unclear. Trimming shortened V by 0 bases and J by 11 bases, and 14 bases separated the two germline ends. Germline V lookup: CDR1 ENHRY, CDR2 SYGVKD. The CDR3 is 13 residues long. CDR3 loop: CAISESEPRSKYF. The CDR3 DNA reads TGTGCCATCAGTGAGTCTGAGCCTAGATCTAAGTACTTC.

This clonotype appeared a single time. CDR3 loop: CSASPLGYEQYF. The CDR3 DNA is TGCAGTGCTTCTCCCTTAGGCTACGAGCAGTACTTC. This chain links TRBV20-1 with TRBJ2-5; D unresolved. The J call is in doubt because the DNA end fits TRBJ2-7 better. Germline V CDR1 and CDR2: DFQATT, SNEGSKA (reference sequence). This CDR3 has 12 amino acids.

This clonotype turned up a few times. The V and J genes are TRBV2 and TRBJ2-3; D is uncertain. The CDR3 covers 14 residues. Trimming shortened V by 7 bases and J by 0 bases, and 11 bases separated the two germline ends. The germline V gene has CDR1 SNHLY and CDR2 FYNNEI. In nucleotides, the CDR3 is TGTGCCAGCAAATGGACCCCAAGCACAGATACGCAGTATTTT. It encodes CASKWTPSTDTQYF.

The chain recombines TRBV24-1 with TRBJ2-3, with TRBD2 identical over 9 bases. This CDR3 comprises 17 residues. Germline loops: CDR1 KGHDR, CDR2 SFDVKD. V trimming: 0 bases; J trimming: 5 bases; junction bases outside the gene matches: 8. The CDR3 nucleotides read TGTGCCACCAGTGATTTGACAGGCGGGGGGGGGCTAGATACGCAGTATTTT. It codes for CATSDLTGGGGLDTQYF.

The chain carries TRBV10-1 and TRBJ2-1, with D tentatively TRBD2 (6 bases). This CDR3 has 15 residues. CDR1 and CDR2 from the germline V gene are WNHNN and SYGVQD (reference sequence). Trimming removed 2 bases from V and 3 bases from J, with 11 bases in between. CDR3 bases: TGCGCCAGCAGTGAGGGCAACGGGGGCTACAATGAGCAGTTCTTC. Amino acid sequence: CASSEGNGGYNEQFF.

The V and J genes are TRBV29-1 and TRBJ1-2; a weak D match, TRBD1 (6 bases). The CDR3 loop spans 12 amino acids. Germline CDR1 and CDR2: SQVTM and ANQGSEA. Trimming took 7 bases from V and 5 from J, leaving 14 bases between them. This CDR3 is CSGQSGQYGYTF. The CDR3 bases are TGCAGCGGTCAGAGTGGACAGTATGGCTACACCTTC.

The chain recombines TRBV6-5 with TRBJ2-1, with TRBD1 identical over 7 bases. Germline trimming cut 4 bases from V and 7 bases from J; bases unmatched to any gene: 4. The V gene's germline CDR1 is MNHEY and CDR2 SVGAGI. The CDR3 length is 13 residues. This CDR3 is CASSFRQGNEQFF. CDR3 DNA sequence: TGTGCCAGCAGTTTTAGACAGGGAAATGAGCAGTTCTTC.